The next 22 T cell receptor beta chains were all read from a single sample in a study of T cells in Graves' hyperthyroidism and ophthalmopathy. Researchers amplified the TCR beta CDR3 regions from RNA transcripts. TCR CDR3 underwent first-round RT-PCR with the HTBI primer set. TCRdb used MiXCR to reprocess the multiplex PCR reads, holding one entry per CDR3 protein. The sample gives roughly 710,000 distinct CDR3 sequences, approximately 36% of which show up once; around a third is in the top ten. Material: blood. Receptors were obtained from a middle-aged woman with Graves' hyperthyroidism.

The CDR3, as DNA: TGTGCCAGCAGCCGGACAGGGGCCGGGGAGGGCGAGCAGTACTTC. It specifies CASSRTGAGEGEQYF. The J gene is TRBJ2-7, the V gene TRBV7-2; 9 bases map to TRBD1. The V and J ends lost 5 bases and 6 bases, in that order; junction bases with no gene match: 11. CDR3 size: 15 residues. CDR1 is SGHTA and CDR2 is FQGNSA in the germline V gene.

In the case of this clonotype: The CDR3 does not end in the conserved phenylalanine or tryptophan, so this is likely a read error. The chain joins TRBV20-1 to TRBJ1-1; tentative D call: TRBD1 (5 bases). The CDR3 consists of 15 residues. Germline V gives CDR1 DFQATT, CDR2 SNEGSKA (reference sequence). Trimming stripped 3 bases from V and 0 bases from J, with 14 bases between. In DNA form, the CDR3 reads TGCAGTGCTAGGAATTTTGGGGGAGTGAACACTGAAGCTTTCCTT. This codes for CSARNFGGVNTEAFL.

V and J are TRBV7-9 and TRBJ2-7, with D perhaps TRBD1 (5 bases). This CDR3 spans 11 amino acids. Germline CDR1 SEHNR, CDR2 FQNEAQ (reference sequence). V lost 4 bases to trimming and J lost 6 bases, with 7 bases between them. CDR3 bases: TGTGCCAGCAGCTGGCAGGGCGAGCAGTACTTC. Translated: CASSWQGEQYF.

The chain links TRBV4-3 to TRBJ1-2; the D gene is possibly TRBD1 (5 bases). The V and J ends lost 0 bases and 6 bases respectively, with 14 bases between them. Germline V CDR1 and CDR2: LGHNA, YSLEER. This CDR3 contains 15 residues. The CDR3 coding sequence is TGCGCCAGCAGCCAAGAGGTTGCAGGGTTAGATGGCTACACCTTC. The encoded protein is CASSQEVAGLDGYTF.

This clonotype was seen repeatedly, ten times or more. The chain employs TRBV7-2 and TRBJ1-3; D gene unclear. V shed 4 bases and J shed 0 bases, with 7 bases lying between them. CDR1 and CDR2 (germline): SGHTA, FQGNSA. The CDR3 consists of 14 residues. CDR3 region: CASSSWVSGNTIYF. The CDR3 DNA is TGTGCCAGCAGCTCGTGGGTCTCTGGAAACACCATATATTTT. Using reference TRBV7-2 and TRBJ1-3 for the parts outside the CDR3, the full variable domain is GAGVSQSPSNKVTEKGKDVELRCDPISGHTALYWYRQSLGQGLEFLIYFQGNSAPDKSGLPSDRFSAERTGGSVSTLTIQRTQQEDSAVYLCASSSWVSGNTIYFGEGSWLTVV.

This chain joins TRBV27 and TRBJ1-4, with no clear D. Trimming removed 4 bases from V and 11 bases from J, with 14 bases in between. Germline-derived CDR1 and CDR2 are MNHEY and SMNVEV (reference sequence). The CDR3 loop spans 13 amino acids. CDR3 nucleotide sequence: TGTGCCAGCAGTTATGTGGCAGAGCGCAAACTGTTTTTT. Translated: CASSYVAERKLFF. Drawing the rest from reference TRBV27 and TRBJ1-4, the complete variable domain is EAQVTQNPRYLITVTGKKLTVTCSQNMNHEYMSWYRQDPGLGLRQIYYSMNVEVTDKGDVPEGYKVSRKEKRNFPLILESPSPNQTSLYFCASSYVAERKLFFGSGTQLSVL.

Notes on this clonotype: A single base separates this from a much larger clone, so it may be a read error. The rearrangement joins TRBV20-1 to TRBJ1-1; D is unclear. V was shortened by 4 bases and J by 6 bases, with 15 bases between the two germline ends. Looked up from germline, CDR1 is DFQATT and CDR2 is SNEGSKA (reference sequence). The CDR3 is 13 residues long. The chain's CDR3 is CSAKDHWSSEAFF. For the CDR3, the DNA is TGCAGTGCTAAAGACCACTGGTCCTCTGAAGCTTTCTTT.

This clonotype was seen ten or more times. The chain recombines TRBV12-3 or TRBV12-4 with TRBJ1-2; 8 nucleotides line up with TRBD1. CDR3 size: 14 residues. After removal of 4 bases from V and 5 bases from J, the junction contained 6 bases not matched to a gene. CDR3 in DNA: TGTGCCAGCAGTTCCCAGGACAGGGTTTATGGCTACACCTTC. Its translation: CASSSQDRVYGYTF.

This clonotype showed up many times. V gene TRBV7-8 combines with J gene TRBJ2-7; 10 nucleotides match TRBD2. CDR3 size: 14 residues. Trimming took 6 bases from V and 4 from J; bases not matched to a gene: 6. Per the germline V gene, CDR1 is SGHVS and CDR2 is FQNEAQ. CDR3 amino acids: CASRPGLARYEQYF. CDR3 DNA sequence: TGTGCCAGCAGGCCGGGACTAGCGCGGTACGAGCAGTACTTC.

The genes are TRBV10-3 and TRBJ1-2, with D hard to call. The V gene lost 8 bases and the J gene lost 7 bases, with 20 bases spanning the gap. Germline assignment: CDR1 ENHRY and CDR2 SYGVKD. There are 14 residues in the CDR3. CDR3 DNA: TGTGCCATCCTGGGCGCCGCTGGGAGCAGTGGCTACACCTTC. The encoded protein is CAILGAAGSSGYTF.

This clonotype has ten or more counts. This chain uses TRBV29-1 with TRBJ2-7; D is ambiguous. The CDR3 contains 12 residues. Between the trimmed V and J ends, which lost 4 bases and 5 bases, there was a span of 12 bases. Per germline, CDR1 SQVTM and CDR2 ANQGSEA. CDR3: CSVVVSGDEQYF. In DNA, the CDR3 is TGCAGCGTTGTGGTTTCGGGCGACGAGCAGTACTTC.

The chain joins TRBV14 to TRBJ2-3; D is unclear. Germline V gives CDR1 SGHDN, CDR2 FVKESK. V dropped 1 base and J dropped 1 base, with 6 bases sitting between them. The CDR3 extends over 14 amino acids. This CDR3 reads CASSQALRTDTQYF. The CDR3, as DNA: TGTGCCAGCAGCCAAGCACTTCGCACAGATACGCAGTATTTT.

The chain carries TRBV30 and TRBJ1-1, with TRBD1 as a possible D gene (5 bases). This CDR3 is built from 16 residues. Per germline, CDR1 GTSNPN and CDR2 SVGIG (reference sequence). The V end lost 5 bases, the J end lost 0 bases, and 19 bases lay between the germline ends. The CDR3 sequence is CAWDKGMGTMNTEAFF. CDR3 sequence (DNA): TGTGCCTGGGACAAGGGGATGGGAACGATGAACACTGAAGCTTTCTTT.

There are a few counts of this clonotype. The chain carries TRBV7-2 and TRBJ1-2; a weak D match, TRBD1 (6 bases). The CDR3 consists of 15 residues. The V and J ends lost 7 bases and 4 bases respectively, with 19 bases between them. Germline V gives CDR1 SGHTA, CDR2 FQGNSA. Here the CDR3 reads CASIRSEGGGYGYTF. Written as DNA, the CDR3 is TGTGCCAGCATCCGATCAGAGGGGGGGGGCTATGGCTACACCTTC.

The CDR3 loop reads CASSTSIAEWQGAEAFF. CDR3 DNA sequence: TGCGCCAGCAGTACTAGTATAGCAGAGTGGCAAGGCGCTGAAGCTTTCTTT. The V call is TRBV10-1, the J call TRBJ1-1; D is unresolved. Germline CDR1 and CDR2: WNHNN and SYGVQD (reference sequence). The CDR3 length is 17 residues. V shed 5 bases and J shed 6 bases, with 25 bases lying between them.

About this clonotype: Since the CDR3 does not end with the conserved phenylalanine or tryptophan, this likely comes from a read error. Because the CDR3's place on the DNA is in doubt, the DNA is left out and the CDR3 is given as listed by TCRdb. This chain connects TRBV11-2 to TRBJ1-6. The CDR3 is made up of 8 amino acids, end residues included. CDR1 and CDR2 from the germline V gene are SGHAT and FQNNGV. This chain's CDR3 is CASSLGSI.

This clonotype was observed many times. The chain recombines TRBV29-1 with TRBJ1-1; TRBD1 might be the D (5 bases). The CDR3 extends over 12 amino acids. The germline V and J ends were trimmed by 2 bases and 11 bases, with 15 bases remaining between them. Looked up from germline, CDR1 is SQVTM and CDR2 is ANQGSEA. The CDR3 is CSVETGTGVAFF. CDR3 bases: TGCAGCGTTGAAACAGGTACCGGGGTGGCTTTCTTT.

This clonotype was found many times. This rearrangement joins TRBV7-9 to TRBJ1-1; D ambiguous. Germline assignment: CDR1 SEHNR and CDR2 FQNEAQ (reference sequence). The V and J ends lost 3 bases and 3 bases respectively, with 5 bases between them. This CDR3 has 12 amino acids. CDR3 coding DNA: TGTGCCAGCAGCTTGACGGACACTGAAGCTTTCTTT. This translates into CASSLTDTEAFF.

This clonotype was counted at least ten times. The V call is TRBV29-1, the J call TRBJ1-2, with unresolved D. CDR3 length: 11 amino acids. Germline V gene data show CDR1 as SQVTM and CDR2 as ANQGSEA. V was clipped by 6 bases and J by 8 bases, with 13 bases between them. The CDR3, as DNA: TGCAGCGTACCTTTGACATCCGGCTACACCTTC. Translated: CSVPLTSGYTF.

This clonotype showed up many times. The CDR3 sequence is CAISEPMGLANTEAFF. In DNA form, the CDR3 reads TGTGCCATCAGTGAGCCAATGGGGTTGGCGAACACTGAAGCTTTCTTT. The chain employs TRBV10-3 and TRBJ1-1, with D unresolved. The CDR3 spans 16 residues. Deletions cut 2 bases from V and 1 base from J, with 14 bases between. Per germline, CDR1 ENHRY and CDR2 SYGVKD.

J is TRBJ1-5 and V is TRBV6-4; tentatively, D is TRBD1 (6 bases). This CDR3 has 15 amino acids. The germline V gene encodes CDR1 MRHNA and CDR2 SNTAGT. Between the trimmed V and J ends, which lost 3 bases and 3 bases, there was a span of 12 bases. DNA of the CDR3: TGTGCCAGCAGTGAGCGGGGGGGCAACAATCAGCCCCAGCATTTT. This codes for CASSERGGNNQPQHF.

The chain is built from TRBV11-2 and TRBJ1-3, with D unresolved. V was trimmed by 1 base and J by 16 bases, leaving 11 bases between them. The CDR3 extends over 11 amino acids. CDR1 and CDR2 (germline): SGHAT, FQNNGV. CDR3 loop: CASSLGAGVYF. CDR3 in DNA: TGTGCCAGCAGCTTAGGAGCGGGAGTGTATTTT.